This T cell receptor beta chain was identified in a study of T cells in Graves' hyperthyroidism and ophthalmopathy. Across the study: Before treatment of any kind, peripheral blood was taken at initial diagnosis. General study findings and limits: Most clonotypes expanded in the thyroid (above 0.001) were also present in blood. In the analysis, a 13 V-J model separated ophthalmopathy from stable hyperthyroidism.

As concerns this clonotype: Its antigen is unidentified.

Authors of the study amplified TCR beta CDR3 regions from RNA transcripts. TCR CDR3 underwent first-round RT-PCR with the HTBI primer set. From the multiplex PCR reads, TCRdb called clonotypes with MiXCR, one entry per CDR3 protein. Counted here are about 270,000 distinct CDR3 sequences, 13% to 15% occurring once; the ten biggest clones make up over 30%. Disease duration under 2 months; hyperthyroidism patients were aged 18 to 65. The source of this sequence is a woman aged 45-65 years with Graves' hyperthyroidism that later progressed to Graves' ophthalmopathy. The sample taken for sequencing was blood.

CDR3 sequence reads: CASSLSRGGNTEAFF. CDR3 bases: TGTGCCAGCAGCTTGAGCAGGGGCGGGAACACTGAAGCTTTCTTT. The chain employs TRBV11-2 and TRBJ1-1; perhaps TRBD1 as D (6 bases). Trimming took 3 bases from V and 1 from J, leaving 12 bases between them. The CDR3 runs 15 residues. Germline values: CDR1 SGHAT, CDR2 FQNNGV.